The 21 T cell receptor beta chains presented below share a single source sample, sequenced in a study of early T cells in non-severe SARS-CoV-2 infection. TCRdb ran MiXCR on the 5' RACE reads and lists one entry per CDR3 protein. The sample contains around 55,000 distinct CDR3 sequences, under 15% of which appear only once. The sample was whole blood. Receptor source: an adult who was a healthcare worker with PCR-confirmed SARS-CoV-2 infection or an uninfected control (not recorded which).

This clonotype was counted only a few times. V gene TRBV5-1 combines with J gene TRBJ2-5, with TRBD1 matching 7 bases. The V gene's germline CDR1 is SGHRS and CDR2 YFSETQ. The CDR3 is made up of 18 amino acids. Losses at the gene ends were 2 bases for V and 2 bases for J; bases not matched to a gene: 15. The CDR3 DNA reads TGCGCCAGCAGCTTTAGTATCGGAACAGGGGCGGAGCAAGAGACCCAGTACTTC. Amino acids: CASSFSIGTGAEQETQYF.

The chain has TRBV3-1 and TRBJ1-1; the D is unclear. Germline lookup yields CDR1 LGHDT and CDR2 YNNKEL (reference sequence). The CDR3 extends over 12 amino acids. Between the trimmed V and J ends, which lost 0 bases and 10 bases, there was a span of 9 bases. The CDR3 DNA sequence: TGTGCCAGCAGCCAAGATGGCAGATCAGCTTTCTTT. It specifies CASSQDGRSAFF.

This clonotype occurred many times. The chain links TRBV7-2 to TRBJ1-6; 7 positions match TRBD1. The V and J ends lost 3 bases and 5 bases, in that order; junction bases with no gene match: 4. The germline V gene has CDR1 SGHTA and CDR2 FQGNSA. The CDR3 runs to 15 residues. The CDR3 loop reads CASSFRDRDNSPLHF. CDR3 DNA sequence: TGTGCCAGCAGCTTCCGGGACAGAGATAATTCACCCCTCCACTTT.

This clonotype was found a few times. CDR3 residues: CASSVAIGAGQANYGYTF. The CDR3 nucleotides are TGTGCCAGCAGCGTAGCAATAGGGGCAGGACAGGCTAACTATGGCTACACCTTC. This rearrangement joins TRBV9 to TRBJ1-2, with 7 nucleotides matching TRBD1. CDR1 and CDR2 from the germline V gene are SGDLS and YYNGEE. The CDR3 runs 18 residues. V lost 0 bases to trimming and J lost 0 bases; unmatched junction nucleotides: 11.

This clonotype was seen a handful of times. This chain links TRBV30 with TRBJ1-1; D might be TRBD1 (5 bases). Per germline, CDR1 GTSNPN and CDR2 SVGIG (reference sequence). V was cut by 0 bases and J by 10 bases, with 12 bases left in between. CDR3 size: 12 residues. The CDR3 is CAWSVQGAGAFF. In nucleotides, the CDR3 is TGTGCCTGGAGTGTACAAGGGGCTGGAGCTTTCTTT.

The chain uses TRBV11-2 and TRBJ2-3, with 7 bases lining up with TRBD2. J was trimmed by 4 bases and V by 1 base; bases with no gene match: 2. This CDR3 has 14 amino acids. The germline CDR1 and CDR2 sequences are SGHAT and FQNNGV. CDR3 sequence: CASSLGLASDTQYF. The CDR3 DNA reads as TGTGCCAGCAGCTTAGGACTAGCTTCAGATACGCAGTATTTT.

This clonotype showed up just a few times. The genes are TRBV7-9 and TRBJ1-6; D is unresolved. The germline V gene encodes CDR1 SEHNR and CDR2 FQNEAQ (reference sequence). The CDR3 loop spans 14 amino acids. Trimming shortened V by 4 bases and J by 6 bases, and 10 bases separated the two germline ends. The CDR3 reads CASSYVVGNSPLHF. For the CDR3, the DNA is TGTGCCAGCAGCTACGTGGTCGGTAATTCACCCCTCCACTTT.

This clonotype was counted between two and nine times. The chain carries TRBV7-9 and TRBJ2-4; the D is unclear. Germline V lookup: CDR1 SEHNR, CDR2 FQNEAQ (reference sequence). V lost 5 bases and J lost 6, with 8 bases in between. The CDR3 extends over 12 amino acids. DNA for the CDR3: TGTGCCAGCAGCCCAGGAGTAAACATTCAGTACTTC. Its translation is CASSPGVNIQYF.

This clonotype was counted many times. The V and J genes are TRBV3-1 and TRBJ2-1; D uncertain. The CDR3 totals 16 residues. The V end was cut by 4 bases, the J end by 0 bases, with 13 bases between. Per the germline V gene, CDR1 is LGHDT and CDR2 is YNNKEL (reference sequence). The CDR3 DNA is TGTGCCAGCAGCCCCGAATCTCGTAGCTCCTACAATGAGCAGTTCTTC. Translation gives CASSPESRSSYNEQFF.

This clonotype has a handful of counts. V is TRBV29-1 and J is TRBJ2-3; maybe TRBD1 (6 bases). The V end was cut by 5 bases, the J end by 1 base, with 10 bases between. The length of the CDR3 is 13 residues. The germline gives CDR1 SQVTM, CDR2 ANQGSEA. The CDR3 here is CSVPTGRTDTQYF. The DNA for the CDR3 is TGCAGCGTTCCGACAGGCCGCACAGATACGCAGTATTTT.

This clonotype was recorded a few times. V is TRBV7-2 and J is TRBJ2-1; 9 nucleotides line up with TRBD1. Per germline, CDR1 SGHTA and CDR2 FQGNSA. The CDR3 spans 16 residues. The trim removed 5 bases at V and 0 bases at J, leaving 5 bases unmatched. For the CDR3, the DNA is TGTGCCAGCAGCCGAAGGGGACAGGGCTCCTACAATGAGCAGTTCTTC. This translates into CASSRRGQGSYNEQFF.

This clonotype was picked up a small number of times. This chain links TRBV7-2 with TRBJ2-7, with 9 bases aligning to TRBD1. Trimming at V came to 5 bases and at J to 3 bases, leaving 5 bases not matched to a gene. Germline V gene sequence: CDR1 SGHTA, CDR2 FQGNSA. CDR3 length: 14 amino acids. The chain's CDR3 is CASSPQGQGYEQYF. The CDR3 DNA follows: TGTGCCAGCAGCCCTCAGGGACAGGGCTACGAGCAGTACTTC.

CDR3 in amino acids: CASSPGQGGPNQPQHF. In nucleotides, the CDR3 is TGCGCCAGCAGCCCTGGACAGGGAGGTCCCAATCAGCCCCAGCATTTT. The chain employs TRBV5-1 and TRBJ1-5, with 8 bases that match TRBD1. This CDR3 spans 16 amino acids. Trimming at V came to 4 bases and at J to 3 bases, leaving 9 bases not matched to a gene. The germline V gene has CDR1 SGHRS and CDR2 YFSETQ.

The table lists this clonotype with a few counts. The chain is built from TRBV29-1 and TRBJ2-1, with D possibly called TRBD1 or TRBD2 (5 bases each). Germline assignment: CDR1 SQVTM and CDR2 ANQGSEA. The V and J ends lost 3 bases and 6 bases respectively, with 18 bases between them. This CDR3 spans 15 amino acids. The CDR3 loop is CSVEAQGPAGNEQFF. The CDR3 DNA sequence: TGCAGCGTTGAGGCCCAGGGCCCCGCGGGCAATGAGCAGTTCTTC.

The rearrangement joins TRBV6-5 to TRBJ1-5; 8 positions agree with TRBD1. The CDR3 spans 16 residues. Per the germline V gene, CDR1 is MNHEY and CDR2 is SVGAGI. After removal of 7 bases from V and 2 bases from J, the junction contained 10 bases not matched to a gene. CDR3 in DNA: TGTGCCAGCAAACCAGGGGGCTCGAGTCGCAATCAGCCCCAGCATTTT. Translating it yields CASKPGGSSRNQPQHF.

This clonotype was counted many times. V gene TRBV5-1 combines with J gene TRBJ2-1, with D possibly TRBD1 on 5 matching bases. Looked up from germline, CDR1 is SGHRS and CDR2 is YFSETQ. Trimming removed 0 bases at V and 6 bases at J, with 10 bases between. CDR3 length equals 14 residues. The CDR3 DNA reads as TGCGCCAGCAGCTTGGGCCTTACAGGCAATGAGCAGTTCTTC. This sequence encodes CASSLGLTGNEQFF.

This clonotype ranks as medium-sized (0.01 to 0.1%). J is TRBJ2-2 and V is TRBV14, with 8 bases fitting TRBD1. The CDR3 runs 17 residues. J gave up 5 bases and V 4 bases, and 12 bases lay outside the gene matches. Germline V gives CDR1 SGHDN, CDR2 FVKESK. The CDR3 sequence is CASSPHFGQGGTGELFF. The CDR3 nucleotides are TGTGCCAGCAGCCCCCACTTCGGACAGGGCGGGACCGGGGAGCTGTTTTTT.

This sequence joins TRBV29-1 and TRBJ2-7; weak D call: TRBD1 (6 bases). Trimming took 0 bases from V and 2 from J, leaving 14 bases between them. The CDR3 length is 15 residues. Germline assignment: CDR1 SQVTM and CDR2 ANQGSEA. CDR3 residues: CSVEDWDIGPYEQYF. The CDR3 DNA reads TGCAGCGTTGAAGATTGGGACATCGGGCCCTACGAGCAGTACTTC.

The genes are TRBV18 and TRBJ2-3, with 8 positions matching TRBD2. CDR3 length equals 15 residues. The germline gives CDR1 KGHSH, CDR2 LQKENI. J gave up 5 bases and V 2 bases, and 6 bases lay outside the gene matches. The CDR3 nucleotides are TGTGCCAGCTCACCAAGGCGGGGGGACGGAGATACGCAGTATTTT. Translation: CASSPRRGDGDTQYF.

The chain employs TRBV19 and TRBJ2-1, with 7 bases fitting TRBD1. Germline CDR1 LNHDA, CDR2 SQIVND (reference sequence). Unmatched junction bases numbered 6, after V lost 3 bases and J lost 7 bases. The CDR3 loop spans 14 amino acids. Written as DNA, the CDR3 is TGTGCCAGTAGTATCGGACAGGCGAATAATGAGCAGTTCTTC. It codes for CASSIGQANNEQFF.

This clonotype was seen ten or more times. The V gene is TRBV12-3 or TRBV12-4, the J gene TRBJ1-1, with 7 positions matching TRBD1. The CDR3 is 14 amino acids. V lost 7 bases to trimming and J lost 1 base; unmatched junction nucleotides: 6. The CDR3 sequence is CASTQTGSNTEAFF. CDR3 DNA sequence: TGTGCCAGCACCCAGACAGGGTCGAACACTGAAGCTTTCTTT.